This TCR beta chain originates from a study of T-cell reconstitution after alpha-beta-depleted transplantation in children. The study's findings and limits: Surviving recipient T cells and intrathymic progenitors accounted for some patients' high TCRbeta diversity at day 60.

A remark on this clonotype: Its target is unknown.

Molecular barcoding with unique molecular identifiers was used for the TCRbeta library. TCRdb re-derived calls from the PCR reads in MiXCR, one entry per CDR3 protein. The sample has hundreds of thousands of distinct CDR3 sequences; roughly 13% are singletons. J gave up 3 bases and V 2 bases, and 9 bases lay outside the gene matches. CDR3 size: 16 residues. Germline V gene lookup returns CDR1 SGHRS and CDR2 YFSETQ. This sequence was found in a male patient aged 10 to 17 who had a stem cell transplant for acute myeloid leukemia, so the T cells may come from the graft donor. The sample here was PBMCs, mostly from graft donor cells, taken 360 days after TCRalphabeta/CD19-depleted stem cell transplant. The chain employs TRBV5-1 and TRBJ2-7, with TRBD2 matching 9 bases. CDR3 in amino acids: CASSLNPLAGVYEQYF. CDR3 bases: TGCGCCAGCAGCTTAAACCCACTAGCGGGTGTCTACGAGCAGTACTTC.